The 19 T cell receptor beta chains reported below all come from one sample, sequenced in a study of OX40 agonist ivuxolimab in advanced cancers. The protocol was immunoSEQ multiplex PCR, while the TCRdb copy is restricted to in-frame clones and leaves out a portion. Among some 85,000 clones, 70% to 90% were seen once, and the ten largest hold approximately 0.67%. Sequencing was performed on CD4+ or CD8+ T cells sorted from blood, taken in a trial of the OX40 agonist ivuxolimab. These receptor sequences come from an adult with an advanced solid tumor such as melanoma, head and neck, liver or kidney cancer.

This clone occurred a few times. The chain has TRBV18 and TRBJ2-7; TRBD1 aligns across 9 bases. The CDR3 sequence is 15 residues long. Germline-derived CDR1 and CDR2 are KGHSH and LQKENI. J gave up 5 bases and V 5 bases, and 10 bases lay outside the gene matches. The CDR3 is CASSLSGQGGNEQYF. CDR3 nucleotide sequence: TGTGCCAGCTCATTATCGGGACAGGGAGGGAACGAGCAGTACTTC.

The chain joins TRBV11-2 to TRBJ2-5; D may be TRBD1 or TRBD2 (6 bases each). Between the trimmed V and J ends, which lost 1 base and 4 bases, there was a span of 13 bases. Per the germline V gene, CDR1 is SGHAT and CDR2 is FQNNGV. This CDR3 region has 15 residues. CDR3 region: CASSLATGRGETQYF. Here the CDR3 DNA reads TGTGCCAGCAGCTTAGCAACAGGGCGGGGAGAGACCCAGTACTTC.

V is TRBV4-1 and J is TRBJ2-7; 8 bases agree with TRBD2. Germline V CDR1 and CDR2: MGHRA, YSYEKL. The CDR3 totals 16 residues. The V and J ends lost 0 bases and 3 bases, in that order; junction bases with no gene match: 7. The CDR3 loop is CASSQERSGSYYEQYF. The CDR3, as DNA: TGCGCCAGCAGCCAAGAGCGGAGCGGGAGTTACTACGAGCAGTACTTC.

The sample holds a few counts of this clone. This chain links TRBV30 with TRBJ1-6; TRBD1 aligns across 7 bases. The V segment lost 0 bases and the J segment 8 bases; nucleotides outside the gene matches: 1. The CDR3 is made up of 13 amino acids. Germline V gene lookup returns CDR1 GTSNPN and CDR2 SVGIG (reference sequence). CDR3 sequence (DNA): TGTGCCTGGAGTGTAGACAGGGATTCACCCCTCCACTTT. Its translation is CAWSVDRDSPLHF.

The chain joins TRBV2 to TRBJ2-1; tentative D call: TRBD2 (5 bases). Germline V gene lookup returns CDR1 SNHLY and CDR2 FYNNEI. The CDR3 is 14 amino acids. The germline V and J ends were trimmed by 6 bases and 7 bases, with 16 bases remaining between them. CDR3 in amino acids: CASSQGNGMNEQFF. In nucleotides, the CDR3 is TGTGCCAGCAGCCAAGGAAACGGGATGAATGAGCAGTTCTTC.

The chain links TRBV9 to TRBJ2-3; 9 nucleotides match TRBD1. The CDR3 has 15 residues. J was trimmed by 3 bases and V by 3 bases; bases with no gene match: 5. Germline V CDR1 and CDR2: SGDLS, YYNGEE. The CDR3 DNA reads as TGTGCCAGCAGCGGAGCCGGGACAGGGACAGATACGCAGTATTTT. Its translation: CASSGAGTGTDTQYF. The full variable domain, rest sourced from reference TRBV9 and TRBJ2-3, is DSGVTQTPKHLITATGQRVTLRCSPRSGDLSVYWYQQSLDQGLQFLIQYYNGEERAKGNILERFSAQQFPDLHSELNLSSLELGDSALYFCASSGAGTGTDTQYFGPGTRLTVL.

The chain couples TRBV5-8 to TRBJ2-2; D perhaps matches TRBD1 (6 bases). CDR1 SGHTS and CDR2 YDEGEE come from the germline V gene. CDR3 length equals 17 residues. The ends were cut back, 4 bases at V and 3 bases at J, with 19 bases in the middle. Here the CDR3 reads CASSPHWGNRDTGELFF. CDR3 in DNA: TGTGCCAGCAGCCCCCACTGGGGAAACAGGGACACCGGGGAGCTGTTTTTT.

This chain uses TRBV9 with TRBJ2-2, with unresolved D. Germline CDR1 reads SGDLS; CDR2 reads YYNGEE. The CDR3 totals 14 residues. The V end lost 3 bases, the J end lost 2 bases, and 8 bases lay between the germline ends. CDR3: CASSERTNTGELFF. In DNA form, the CDR3 reads TGTGCCAGCAGCGAAAGGACCAACACCGGGGAGCTGTTTTTT.

The V and J genes are TRBV11-2 and TRBJ2-1, with 9 nucleotides matching TRBD2. Germline CDR1 is SGHAT and CDR2 is FQNNGV. The V segment lost 5 bases and the J segment 10 bases; nucleotides outside the gene matches: 9. This CDR3 spans 14 amino acids. The DNA of the CDR3 is TGTGCCAGCAGCACACCCGGGACTAGCCCGGAGCAGTTCTTC. Translated: CASSTPGTSPEQFF.

The chain uses TRBV19 and TRBJ2-3; 11 bases are a match to TRBD1. Germline V gene data show CDR1 as LNHDA and CDR2 as SQIVND (reference sequence). The CDR3 has 15 residues. V lost 6 bases, J lost 3 bases, and 5 bases stayed unmatched. CDR3 protein: CASRGQGAGTDTQYF. The CDR3 DNA reads as TGTGCCAGTAGAGGACAGGGGGCGGGGACAGATACGCAGTATTTT.

The J gene is TRBJ2-3, the V gene TRBV9; no firm D call. Germline lookup yields CDR1 SGDLS and CDR2 YYNGEE. V gave up 0 bases and J gave up 0 bases, with 14 bases separating them. The CDR3 has 17 residues. The DNA for the CDR3 is TGTGCCAGCAGCGTAGTAGGGTTAGCATCAAGCACAGATACGCAGTATTTT. This gives the protein CASSVVGLASSTDTQYF.

CDR3 in DNA: TGTGCCTGGGTCCGGGGAGTTGAGGGCTACACCTTC. As protein: CAWVRGVEGYTF. V gene TRBV30 combines with J gene TRBJ1-2; no clear D gene. Germline V lookup: CDR1 GTSNPN, CDR2 SVGIG (reference sequence). CDR3 length equals 12 residues. The V end lost 5 bases, the J end lost 8 bases, and 15 bases lay between the germline ends. Full variable domain (outside the CDR3, taken from reference TRBV30 and TRBJ1-2): SQTIHQWPATLVQPVGSPLSLECTVEGTSNPNLYWYRQAAGRGLQLLFYSVGIGQISSEVPQNLSASRPQDRQFILSSKKLLLSDSGFYLCAWVRGVEGYTFGSGTRLTVV.

The CDR3 DNA sequence: TGTGCCAGCAGCGCCCAGACCAGGGTGAAAGGGAAAAACATTCAGTACTTC. Amino acid sequence: CASSAQTRVKGKNIQYF. The chain joins TRBV11-2 to TRBJ2-4; D perhaps matches TRBD1 (5 bases). The germline CDR1 and CDR2 sequences are SGHAT and FQNNGV. Trimming removed 5 bases from V and 4 bases from J, with 21 bases in between. CDR3 size: 17 residues. Full variable domain (remainder filled in from reference TRBV11-2 and TRBJ2-4): EAGVAQSPRYKIIEKRQSVAFWCNPISGHATLYWYQQILGQGPKLLIQFQNNGVVDDSQLPKDRFSAERLKGVDSTLKIQPAKLEDSAVYLCASSAQTRVKGKNIQYFGAGTRLSVL.

The rearrangement uses TRBV5-1 and TRBJ1-2; 10 bases fit TRBD1. Trimming took 0 bases from V and 8 from J; bases not matched to a gene: 7. Germline values: CDR1 SGHRS, CDR2 YFSETQ. The CDR3 runs to 15 residues. The CDR3 DNA sequence: TGCGCCAGCAGCTTGGATTGGACAGGGGGACTCGGCTACACCTTC. This codes for CASSLDWTGGLGYTF. Looking up the rest from reference TRBV5-1 and TRBJ1-2 gives the full variable domain: KAGVTQTPRYLIKTRGQQVTLSCSPISGHRSVSWYQQTPGQGLQFLFEYFSETQRNKGNFPGRFSGRQFSNSRSEMNVSTLELGDSALYLCASSLDWTGGLGYTFGSGTRLTVV.

The rearrangement links TRBV11-2 to TRBJ1-1; D is unresolved. V was pared by 3 bases and J by 4 bases, with 12 bases between. The germline V gene encodes CDR1 SGHAT and CDR2 FQNNGV. The CDR3 loop spans 14 amino acids. The CDR3 protein is CASSLGSLGTEAFF. Written as DNA, the CDR3 is TGTGCCAGCAGCTTGGGAAGCCTGGGCACTGAAGCTTTCTTT. Full variable domain (remainder filled in from reference TRBV11-2 and TRBJ1-1): EAGVAQSPRYKIIEKRQSVAFWCNPISGHATLYWYQQILGQGPKLLIQFQNNGVVDDSQLPKDRFSAERLKGVDSTLKIQPAKLEDSAVYLCASSLGSLGTEAFFGQGTRLTVV.

This rearrangement joins TRBV6-6 to TRBJ2-7; D is ambiguous. Between the trimmed V and J ends, which lost 5 bases and 3 bases, there was a span of 5 bases. Germline loops: CDR1 MNHNY, CDR2 SVGAGI (reference sequence). This CDR3 has 11 residues. In nucleotides, the CDR3 is TGTGCCAGCAGTCGACTCTACGAGCAGTACTTC. Its protein product is CASSRLYEQYF.

The chain joins TRBV18 to TRBJ2-3; D is possibly TRBD1 or TRBD2 (5 bases each). Trimming took 6 bases from V and 0 from J, leaving 10 bases between them. The CDR3 totals 14 residues. The germline V gene encodes CDR1 KGHSH and CDR2 LQKENI. The CDR3 sequence: CASSGTVSTDTQYF. DNA for the CDR3: TGTGCCAGCTCTGGGACGGTGAGCACAGATACGCAGTATTTT.

V and J are TRBV5-1 and TRBJ1-1, with D tentatively TRBD1 (5 bases). From germline, CDR1 is SGHRS and CDR2 YFSETQ. V shed 4 bases and J shed 0 bases, with 16 bases lying between them. The length of the CDR3 is 16 residues. CDR3 sequence (DNA): TGCGCCAGCAGCATTTCGGGACCGCAAATGAACACTGAAGCTTTCTTT. Translation: CASSISGPQMNTEAFF.

The chain couples TRBV7-8 to TRBJ1-5, with 7 positions matching TRBD1. Germline lookup yields CDR1 SGHVS and CDR2 FQNEAQ. The CDR3 contains 14 residues. V lost 5 bases, J lost 4 bases, and 5 bases stayed unmatched. CDR3 region: CASSPGTANQPQHF. The CDR3 DNA reads as TGTGCCAGCAGCCCCGGGACAGCTAATCAGCCCCAGCATTTT.